The source of this T cell receptor (beta chain) is a study of regulatory T cells in long-lasting Graves disease. According to the study, TCR beta libraries were built with iRepertoire HTBI primers and CDR3-region Arm-PCR. TCRdb passed the multiplex PCR reads through MiXCR, listing each CDR3 protein once. The sample lists approximately 230,000 distinct CDR3 sequences, about 16% occurring once. The time point here: newly diagnosed GD, antithyroid drugs for less than 3 months. Researchers made the TCR library from RNA that was extracted from PBMCs. This clonotype was seen at least ten times. Looked up from germline, CDR1 is SGHTA and CDR2 is FQGNSA. The CDR3 covers 13 residues. The germline V and J ends were trimmed by 7 bases and 5 bases, with 13 bases remaining between them.

The receptor's source is a female donor with Graves disease. The chain couples TRBV7-2 to TRBJ2-3, with D hard to call. The material was peripheral blood mononuclear cells (PBMCs), obtained at new diagnosis, from a patient treated with antithyroid drugs. For the CDR3, the DNA is TGTGCCAGCACGCGAGCTGATCTAGATACGCAGTATTTT. Protein product: CASTRADLDTQYF.